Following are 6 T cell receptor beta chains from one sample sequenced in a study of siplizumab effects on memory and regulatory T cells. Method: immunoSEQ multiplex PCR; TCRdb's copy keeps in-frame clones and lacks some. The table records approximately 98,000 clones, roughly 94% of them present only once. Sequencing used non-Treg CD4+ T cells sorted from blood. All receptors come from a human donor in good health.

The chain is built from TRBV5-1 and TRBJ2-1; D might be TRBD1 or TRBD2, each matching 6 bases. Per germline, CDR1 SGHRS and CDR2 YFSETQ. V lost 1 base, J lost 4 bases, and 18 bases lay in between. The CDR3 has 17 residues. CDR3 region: CASSLFHSRGQYNEQFF. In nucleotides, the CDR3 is TGCGCCAGCAGCTTGTTCCATTCACGGGGGCAATACAATGAGCAGTTCTTC. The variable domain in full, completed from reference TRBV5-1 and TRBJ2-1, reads KAGVTQTPRYLIKTRGQQVTLSCSPISGHRSVSWYQQTPGQGLQFLFEYFSETQRNKGNFPGRFSGRQFSNSRSEMNVSTLELGDSALYLCASSLFHSRGQYNEQFFGPGTRLTVL.

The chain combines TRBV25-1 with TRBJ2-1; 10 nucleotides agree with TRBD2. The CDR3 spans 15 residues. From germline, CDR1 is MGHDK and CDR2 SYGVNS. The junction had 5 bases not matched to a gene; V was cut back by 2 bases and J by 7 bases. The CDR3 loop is CASSEVGSGRNEQFF. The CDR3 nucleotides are TGTGCCAGCAGTGAAGTAGGTAGCGGGAGGAATGAGCAGTTCTTC.

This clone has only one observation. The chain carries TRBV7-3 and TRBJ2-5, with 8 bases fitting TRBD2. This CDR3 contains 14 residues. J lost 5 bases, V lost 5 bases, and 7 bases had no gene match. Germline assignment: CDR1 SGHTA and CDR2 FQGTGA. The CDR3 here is CASSPGLAWETQYF. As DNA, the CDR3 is TGTGCCAGCAGCCCCGGACTAGCTTGGGAGACCCAGTACTTC.

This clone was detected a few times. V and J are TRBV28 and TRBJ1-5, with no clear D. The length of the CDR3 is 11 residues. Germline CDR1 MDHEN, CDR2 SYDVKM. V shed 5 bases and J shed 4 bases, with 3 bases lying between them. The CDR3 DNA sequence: TGTGCCAGCAGTATGAATCAGCCCCAGCATTTT. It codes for CASSMNQPQHF.

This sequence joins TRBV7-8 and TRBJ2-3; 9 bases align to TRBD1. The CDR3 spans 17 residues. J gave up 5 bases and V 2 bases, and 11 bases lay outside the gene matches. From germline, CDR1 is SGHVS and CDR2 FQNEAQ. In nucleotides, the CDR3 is TGTGCCAGCAGCTTATACTCCGGGACAGGGTCAAAAGATACGCAGTATTTT. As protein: CASSLYSGTGSKDTQYF.

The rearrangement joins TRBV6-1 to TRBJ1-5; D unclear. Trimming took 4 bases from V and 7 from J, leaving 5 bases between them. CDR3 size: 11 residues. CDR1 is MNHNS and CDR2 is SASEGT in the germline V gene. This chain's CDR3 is CASSARQPQHF. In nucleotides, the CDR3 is TGTGCCAGCAGTGCCCGCCAGCCCCAGCATTTT.